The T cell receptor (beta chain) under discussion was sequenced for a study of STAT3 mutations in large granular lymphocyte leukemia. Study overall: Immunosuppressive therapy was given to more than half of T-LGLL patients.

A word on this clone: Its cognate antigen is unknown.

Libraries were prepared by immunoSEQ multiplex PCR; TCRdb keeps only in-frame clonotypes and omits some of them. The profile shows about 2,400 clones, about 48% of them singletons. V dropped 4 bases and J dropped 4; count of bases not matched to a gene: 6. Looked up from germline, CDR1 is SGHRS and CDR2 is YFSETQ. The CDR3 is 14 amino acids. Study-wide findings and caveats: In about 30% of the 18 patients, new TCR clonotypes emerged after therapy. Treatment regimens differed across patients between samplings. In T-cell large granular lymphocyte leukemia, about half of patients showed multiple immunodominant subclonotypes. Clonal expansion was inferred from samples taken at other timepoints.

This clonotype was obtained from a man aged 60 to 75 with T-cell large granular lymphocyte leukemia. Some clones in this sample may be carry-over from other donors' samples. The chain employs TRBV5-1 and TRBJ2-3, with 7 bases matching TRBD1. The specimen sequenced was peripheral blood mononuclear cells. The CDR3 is CASSIGTESDTQYF. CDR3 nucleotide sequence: TGCGCCAGCAGCATCGGGACAGAATCAGATACGCAGTATTTT.